The 21 T cell receptor beta chains below come from one sample, sequenced in a study of blood T cell repertoires in COVID-19. Some clones are missing from TCRdb's copy, which holds only in-frame ones; the method was immunoSEQ multiplex PCR. The sample includes more than 100,000 clones, 80% to 85% of them seen just once. Sequences were obtained from peripheral blood. The source of these receptors is a man between 60 and 75 years old with acute or convalescent COVID-19.

The chain uses TRBV12-5 and TRBJ2-2; the match to TRBD1 covers 8 bases. Germline V gene data show CDR1 as LGHNT and CDR2 as FRNRAP. There are 18 residues in the CDR3. J lost 1 base, V lost 0 bases, and 7 bases had no gene match. CDR3 DNA: TGTGCTAGTGGTTTGGTACAGGGGGGTAGTGGGAACACCGGGGAGCTGTTTTTT. It specifies CASGLVQGGSGNTGELFF.

The count of this clone is one. The chain links TRBV9 to TRBJ2-1; D might be TRBD2 (5 bases). This CDR3 contains 15 residues. Germline V lookup: CDR1 SGDLS, CDR2 YYNGEE. V lost 0 bases to trimming and J lost 6 bases, with 13 bases between them. Here the CDR3 DNA reads TGTGCCAGCAGCGTAGCTAGCAAGCTGTTCAATGAGCAGTTCTTC. It codes for CASSVASKLFNEQFF.

Written as DNA, the CDR3 is TGCGCCAGCAGCTTAAGCGGGGACAACAATGAGCAGTTCTTC. Encoded protein: CASSLSGDNNEQFF. V is TRBV5-1 and J is TRBJ2-1; D might be TRBD2 (7 bases). CDR3 length: 14 amino acids. The ends were cut back, 2 bases at V and 5 bases at J, with 11 bases in the middle. Per the germline V gene, CDR1 is SGHRS and CDR2 is YFSETQ.

The rearrangement joins TRBV5-5 to TRBJ2-3, with 7 bases fitting TRBD1. The CDR3 is 15 residues long. CDR1 SGHKS and CDR2 YYEKEE come from the germline V gene (reference sequence). Germline trimming cut 4 bases from V and 0 bases from J; bases unmatched to any gene: 5. CDR3 region: CASSRQGRSTDTQYF. Written as DNA, the CDR3 is TGTGCCAGCAGCCGACAGGGTAGAAGCACAGATACGCAGTATTTT.

The chain combines TRBV5-1 with TRBJ2-1; TRBD2 aligns across 10 bases. The CDR3 is 14 residues long. Germline CDR1 SGHRS, CDR2 YFSETQ. J was trimmed by 6 bases and V by 3 bases; bases with no gene match: 3. The DNA of the CDR3 is TGCGCCAGCAGCTGGAGCGGGAGGGCCAATGAGCAGTTCTTC. Encoded protein: CASSWSGRANEQFF.

This clone was detected only a few times. The chain carries TRBV2 and TRBJ1-6; D remains unclear. Germline CDR1 reads SNHLY; CDR2 reads FYNNEI. The CDR3 covers 14 residues. Trimming removed 9 bases at V and 10 bases at J, with 19 bases between. In DNA, the CDR3 is TGTGCCAGTACCGCGGGCCACAGCGCCTCACCCCTCCACTTT. It is translated as CASTAGHSASPLHF.

The genes are TRBV15 and TRBJ2-7; D unresolved. Trimming removed 8 bases at V and 2 bases at J, with 7 bases between. The CDR3 covers 11 residues. Germline CDR1 reads LNHNV; CDR2 reads YYDKDF (reference sequence). The CDR3 loop reads CATGRAYEQYF. For the CDR3, the DNA is TGTGCCACCGGTCGGGCCTACGAGCAGTACTTC.

This chain links TRBV9 with TRBJ1-6; 8 bases map to TRBD1. The V and J ends lost 2 bases and 10 bases, in that order; junction bases with no gene match: 8. The CDR3 is made up of 15 amino acids. CDR1 and CDR2 from the germline V gene are SGDLS and YYNGEE. The CDR3: CASSVQDRVGSPLHF. CDR3 nucleotide sequence: TGTGCCAGCAGCGTCCAGGACAGGGTGGGCTCACCCCTCCACTTT.

The V gene is TRBV6-5, the J gene TRBJ1-1, with D possibly TRBD1 on 6 matching bases. Germline V gene sequence: CDR1 MNHEY, CDR2 SVGAGI. V lost 6 bases, J lost 7 bases, and 15 bases lay in between. The CDR3 spans 13 residues. The CDR3 region is CASSQDRTVEAFF. CDR3 coding DNA: TGTGCCAGCAGCCAAGATCGGACAGTTGAAGCTTTCTTT.

The genes are TRBV19 and TRBJ2-6, with D possibly matching TRBD1 (5 bases). The CDR3 covers 16 residues. The germline V and J ends were trimmed by 7 bases and 0 bases, with 13 bases remaining between them. The germline CDR1 and CDR2 sequences are LNHDA and SQIVND (reference sequence). The CDR3 loop reads CASNSRVASGANVLTF. Written as DNA, the CDR3 is TGTGCCAGTAATAGCAGGGTCGCCTCTGGGGCCAACGTCCTGACTTTC.

This chain's CDR3 is CASSLAQGGTDTQYF. As DNA, the CDR3 is TGCGCCAGCAGCTTGGCCCAGGGTGGCACAGATACGCAGTATTTT. The V gene is TRBV5-1, the J gene TRBJ2-3; the D gene is possibly TRBD1 (5 bases). V was shortened by 0 bases and J by 1 base, with 9 bases between the two germline ends. This CDR3 is 15 amino acids long. From germline, CDR1 is SGHRS and CDR2 YFSETQ.

Only one count was recorded for this clone. The chain links TRBV5-1 to TRBJ1-2; 8 positions match TRBD1. The CDR3 extends over 16 amino acids. Germline CDR1 reads SGHRS; CDR2 reads YFSETQ. V dropped 5 bases and J dropped 5; count of bases not matched to a gene: 14. For the CDR3, the DNA is TGCGCCAGCAGTCAACAGGGGGGACAAATAAGGTATGGCTACACCTTC. Translating it yields CASSQQGGQIRYGYTF.

This clone was counted only a few times. V and J are TRBV7-2 and TRBJ2-7, with D maybe TRBD2 (5 bases). CDR3 size: 14 residues. Trimming removed 0 bases from V and 2 bases from J, with 8 bases in between. CDR1 is SGHTA and CDR2 is FQGNSA in the germline V gene. The CDR3 here is CASSLAPGAYEQYF. CDR3 sequence (DNA): TGTGCCAGCAGCTTAGCGCCCGGGGCCTACGAGCAGTACTTC. Complete variable domain (other parts from reference TRBV7-2 and TRBJ2-7): GAGVSQSPSNKVTEKGKDVELRCDPISGHTALYWYRQSLGQGLEFLIYFQGNSAPDKSGLPSDRFSAERTGGSVSTLTIQRTQQEDSAVYLCASSLAPGAYEQYFGPGTRLTVT.

V gene TRBV5-1 combines with J gene TRBJ1-5, with TRBD1 as a possible D gene (6 bases). Germline V CDR1 and CDR2: SGHRS, YFSETQ. V was shortened by 0 bases and J by 1 base, with 8 bases between the two germline ends. The CDR3 consists of 15 residues. The CDR3 DNA follows: TGCGCCAGCAGCTTGGTGGGGGCGAGCAATCAGCCCCAGCATTTT. Translating it yields CASSLVGASNQPQHF.

The gene calls are TRBV5-4 and TRBJ2-2; 13 bases agree with TRBD2. The CDR3 consists of 16 residues. Germline loops: CDR1 SGHNT, CDR2 YYREEE (reference sequence). Trimming took 4 bases from V and 4 from J; bases not matched to a gene: 4. The CDR3 protein is CASSEGLAGITGELFF. Here the CDR3 DNA reads TGTGCCAGCAGCGAGGGACTAGCGGGGATCACCGGGGAGCTGTTTTTT.

The chain employs TRBV21-1 and TRBJ2-1; the table's TRBD2 call for D was not verified on the DNA. TRBV21-1 is noted as a pseudogene. The CDR3 is 16 amino acids. The CDR3 bases are TGTGCCAGCAGCCCCCGTCGGGTCAGCTTCTACAATGAGCAGTTCTTC. Its protein product is CASSPRRVSFYNEQFF.

This clone was counted between two and nine times. The gene calls are TRBV6-2 or TRBV6-3 and TRBJ2-7; D not certain. Trimming pared 0 bases from V and 6 bases from J, leaving 9 bases between. CDR1 is MNHEY and CDR2 is SVGEGT in the germline V gene. The CDR3 runs 13 residues. CDR3 loop: CASSYSTVTEQYF. In DNA, the CDR3 is TGTGCCAGCAGTTACTCGACTGTTACCGAGCAGTACTTC.

The chain joins TRBV7-9 to TRBJ2-5, with TRBD1 matching 7 bases. There are 14 residues in the CDR3. Unmatched junction bases numbered 4, after V lost 6 bases and J lost 0 bases. The germline gives CDR1 SEHNR, CDR2 FQNEAQ (reference sequence). The CDR3 loop reads CASSTGEYQETQYF. The CDR3 DNA reads as TGTGCCAGCAGTACAGGGGAATACCAAGAGACCCAGTACTTC.

This chain links TRBV19 with TRBJ2-7; 8 bases line up with TRBD2. This CDR3 has 15 residues. Trimming took 5 bases from V and 5 from J; bases not matched to a gene: 11. Looked up from germline, CDR1 is LNHDA and CDR2 is SQIVND (reference sequence). The CDR3 here is CASSPPSGRENEQYF. The CDR3, as DNA: TGTGCCAGTAGTCCGCCCAGCGGGAGAGAGAACGAGCAGTACTTC.

The chain couples TRBV12-5 to TRBJ1-1; 7 nucleotides agree with TRBD1. The junction had 6 bases not matched to a gene; V was cut back by 1 base and J by 10 bases. The CDR3 length is 13 residues. Germline CDR1 reads LGHNT; CDR2 reads FRNRAP. The CDR3 DNA follows: TGTGCTAGTGGTTTGGACGATACAGGGGTAGCTTTCTTT. This gives the protein CASGLDDTGVAFF.

The chain joins TRBV9 to TRBJ2-5; 10 bases are shared with TRBD1. V was clipped by 4 bases and J by 5 bases; unmatched bases: 11. From germline, CDR1 is SGDLS and CDR2 YYNGEE. The CDR3 contains 16 residues. The CDR3 DNA is TGTGCCAGCAGCCCGCATTCTGACAGGGGGCGGGAGACCCAGTACTTC. Translation: CASSPHSDRGRETQYF.